This is a list of T cell receptor beta chains from one sample in a study of T cell responses to AZD1222 COVID-19 vaccine. TCRdb's table, derived via immunoSEQ multiplex PCR, lists solely in-frame clones and lacks some. The top ten hold about 1.3% of the sample, which has around 85,000 clones, under 90% seen once. Source: peripheral blood, taken 28 days after the second AZD1222 dose. The receptors derive from an adult who received the AZD1222 COVID-19 vaccine. Each CDR3 is given with its conserved first and last residue.

v_gene,CDR3aa
TRBV6-5,CASSSPLAGSHTQYF
TRBV27,CASSLRGPFYEQYF
TRBV5-1,CASSLATGNSPLHF
TRBV27,CASSETPKAAEAFF
TRBV3-1/TRBV3-2,CASSQGDTGELFF
TRBV10-3,CAISESSGGANEQFF
TRBV6-2/TRBV6-3,CASSPGETQYF
TRBV2,CASSEFKGPPNQPQHF
TRBV7-9,CASSLRDIGNYGYTF
TRBV9,CASSPRDYGYTF